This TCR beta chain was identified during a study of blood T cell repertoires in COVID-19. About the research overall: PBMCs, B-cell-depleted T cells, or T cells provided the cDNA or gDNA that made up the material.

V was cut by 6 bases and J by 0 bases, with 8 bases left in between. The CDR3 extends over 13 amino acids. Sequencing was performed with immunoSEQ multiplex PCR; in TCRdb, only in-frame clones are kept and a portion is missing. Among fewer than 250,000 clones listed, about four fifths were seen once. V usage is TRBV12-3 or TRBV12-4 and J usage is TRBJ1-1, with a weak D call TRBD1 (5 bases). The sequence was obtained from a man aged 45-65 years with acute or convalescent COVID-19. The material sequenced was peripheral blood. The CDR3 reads CASSRQMNTEAFF. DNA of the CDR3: TGTGCCAGCAGCCGACAGATGAACACTGAAGCTTTCTTT.